One sample yielded the 17 T cell receptor gamma chains listed below, sequenced in a study of gamma delta lymphoproliferative disorders and STAT genes. The receptor sequences were amplified from genomic DNA of peripheral blood mononuclear cells. TCRdb fed the multiplex PCR reads to CATT. The sample yields thousands of gamma-chain clones, around 13% seen once. The sequencing input was blood. The source is a human donor with gamma-delta T-cell large granular lymphocyte leukemia.

This clone was observed at least ten times. CDR3 sequence (DNA): TGTGCCACCTGGGACGGGCCGTTCTTACCTAGGAAACTCTTT. Translating it yields CATWDGPFLPRKLF. J is TRGJ1 or TRGJ2 and V is TRGV2. No J segment appears in TCRdb, so it was assigned here by matching the sequence to germline. The CDR3 spans 14 residues. Germline CDR1 EGSNGY, CDR2 YDSYNSKV. Trimming removed 0 bases from V and 12 bases from J; junction bases left unmatched: 14.

Of note for this clone: This likely traces to a read error, being one base from a far larger clone. Other nucleotide sequences from this sample produce the same CDR3. The V call is TRGV11, the J call TRGJP2. TCRdb is silent on the J gene; assignment here came from matching the DNA to germline. TRGV11 falls under the ORF class, with uncertain function. CDR3 length: 19 amino acids. CDR3 sequence (DNA): TGTACCACGGTGCCTGCTGGATTAGGCAGTTATAGTAGTGATTGGATCAAGACGTTT. It codes for CTTVPAGLGSYSSDWIKTF.

To note about this clone: The DNA is omitted, as the CDR3 cannot be located on it reliably, and the CDR3 follows TCRdb's listing. For the V gene the call is TRGV2; the J gene has no call. Including both end residues, the CDR3 is 19 amino acids long. Germline loops: CDR1 EGSNGY, CDR2 YDSYNSKV. The CDR3 spells CATWDGPPPRNSLAVEQHF.

This clone has ten or more counts. The rearrangement joins TRGV2 to TRGJ1 or TRGJ2. No J gene is reported in TCRdb; it was inferred here by comparing the DNA with germline. The CDR3 totals 13 residues. CDR1 is EGSNGY, CDR2 YDSYNSKV, per germline. J gave up 6 bases and V 0 bases, and 5 bases lay outside the gene matches. CDR3 in amino acids: CATWDGLCYKKLF. CDR3 sequence (DNA): TGTGCCACCTGGGACGGGCTCTGTTATAAGAAACTCTTT.

This clone was detected a few times. At one boundary the junction diverges from the germline segment, which might be a read error. The V gene is TRGV3, the J gene TRGJ1 or TRGJ2. TCRdb offers no J gene call, so here the DNA was matched to germline to obtain one. Germline V gene sequence: CDR1 VTNTFY, CDR2 YDVSTARD (reference sequence). CDR3 length: 10 amino acids. Written as DNA, the CDR3 is TGTGCCACCGGGGATTATAAGAAACTCTTT. Translation: CATGDYKKLF.

This clone has ten or more counts. The V gene is TRGV5, the J gene TRGJ1 or TRGJ2. The J gene is absent in TCRdb and was assigned here via DNA matching to germline. After removal of 2 bases from V and 0 bases from J, the junction contained 1 base not matched to a gene. There are 13 residues in the CDR3. The germline gives CDR1 VINAFY, CDR2 YDVSNSKD. CDR3 sequence (DNA): TGTGCCACCTGGGACAAGAATTATTATAAGAAACTCTTT. Translating gives CATWDKNYYKKLF.

The table lists this clone with a few counts. This DNA's translation and the protein TCRdb lists, from a much larger clone, do not match at residue 7, likely due to a read error; the protein shown is translated from the DNA. The chain links TRGV2 to TRGJ1 or TRGJ2. As TCRdb names no J gene, one was assigned here on the basis of a DNA match to germline. With 0 bases clipped from V and 11 bases from J, the junction kept 7 bases outside the gene matches. The germline CDR1 and CDR2 sequences are EGSNGY and YDSYNSKV. The length of the CDR3 is 12 residues. CDR3 in DNA: TGTGCCACCTGGGACGGGCAAAGGGAGAAACTCTTT. Protein: CATWDGQREKLF.

This clone is medium-sized by share. A far larger clone lies a single base away; this is likely a read error. The same CDR3 arises from other DNA sequences in this sample as well. V and J are TRGV9 and TRGJP. The J gene, missing from TCRdb, was assigned here through DNA to germline matching. The CDR3 consists of 16 residues. Germline V gene data show CDR1 as GITISATS and CDR2 as ISYDGTV (reference sequence). The CDR3 DNA is TGTGCCCTGTGGGAGGTGCGAGAGTTGGGCAAAAAAATCAAGGTATTT. It encodes CALWEVRELGKKIKVF.

Within the sample, this clone is medium-sized. The V and J genes are TRGV3 and TRGJ1 or TRGJ2. TCRdb leaves out the J gene; it was filled in here by matching the DNA to germline. The V gene end was trimmed by 0 bases and the J gene end by 10 bases; junction bases not matched to a gene: 3. The CDR3 contains 11 residues. Per germline, CDR1 VTNTFY and CDR2 YDVSTARD (reference sequence). As DNA, the CDR3 is TGTGCCACCTGGGACAGGCGGAAGAAACTCTTT. This sequence encodes CATWDRRKKLF.

There are many counts of this clone. This sequence is one base from a far larger clone and is likely a read error. The same CDR3 arises from other DNA sequences in this sample as well. The V gene is TRGV9, the J gene TRGJP. TCRdb leaves out the J gene; it was filled in here by matching the DNA to germline. There are 16 residues in the CDR3. The germline V gene has CDR1 GITISATS and CDR2 ISYDGTV (reference sequence). The CDR3: CALWEVRELGKKIKVF. CDR3 in DNA: TGTGCCTTGTGGGAGGTGCGAGAGTTGGGTAAAAAAATCAAGGTATTT.

This clone was counted a few times. A much bigger clone sits one base away, suggesting this may be a read error. The chain uses TRGV5 and TRGJ1 or TRGJ2. TCRdb lists no J gene, so it was determined here by aligning the DNA to germline. Germline CDR1 and CDR2: VINAFY and YDVSNSKD. The CDR3 has 12 amino acids. J lost 7 bases, V lost 0 bases, and 3 bases had no gene match. The CDR3 region is CATWDRTYKKLF. The DNA of the CDR3 is TGTGCCACCTGGGACAGGACCTATAAGAAACTCTTT.

This clone appeared many times. It is unclear where the CDR3 begins or ends on the DNA, so no DNA is shown, and the CDR3 is as TCRdb lists it. The J gene is uncalled and the V gene is TRGV11. TRGV11 is given ORF status, its function remaining uncertain. Ends included, the CDR3 has 18 residues. CDR3 region: CTTVPAGLGISCYYKKLF.

In this sample, this clone is medium-sized. The chain joins TRGV4 to TRGJP1. The J gene is absent in TCRdb and was assigned here via DNA matching to germline. Trimming at V came to 2 bases and at J to 8 bases, leaving 8 bases not matched to a gene. CDR3 length: 14 amino acids. Germline V gene sequence: CDR1 EGSTGY, CDR2 YDSYTSSV. CDR3 DNA: TGTGCCACCTGGGATGTTTCCCTGGGTTGGTTCAAGATATTT. Translation gives CATWDVSLGWFKIF.

This clone is categorized as medium-sized (0.01 to 0.1%). V and J are TRGV8 and TRGJP2. Since TCRdb gives no J gene, matching the DNA to germline was used here to assign it. V was pared by 2 bases and J by 2 bases, with 8 bases of the junction left unmatched. The CDR3 contains 16 residues. Germline V gene data show CDR1 as VENAVY and CDR2 as YDSYNSRV. CDR3 loop: CATWDKALSSDWIKTF. Written as DNA, the CDR3 is TGTGCCACCTGGGATAAGGCCCTAAGTAGTGATTGGATCAAGACGTTT.

This clone was found a few times. The genes are TRGV10 and TRGJP1. Here the J gene was assigned by germline matching of the DNA, as TCRdb has none. TRGV10 qualifies as an ORF whose function is uncertain. This CDR3 region has 9 residues. CDR3 in DNA: TGTACCACTGGTTGGTTCAAGATATTT. Translated, it gives CTTGWFKIF.

In its sample, this clone ranks as medium-sized (0.01 to 0.1%). This chain joins TRGV4 and TRGJ1 or TRGJ2. Germline matching of the DNA provided the J gene here, since TCRdb leaves it blank. Germline V CDR1 and CDR2: EGSTGY, YDSYTSSV. The ends lost 1 base at V and 10 bases at J; junction bases unmatched: 4. This CDR3 has 11 residues. The DNA of the CDR3 is TGTGCCACCTGGGATGGAAAAAAGAAACTCTTT. Its translation: CATWDGKKKLF.

This clone is medium-sized within its sample. This chain connects TRGV3 to TRGJP2. Assignment of the J gene here rests on matching the DNA to germline, because TCRdb gives none. Germline V gives CDR1 VTNTFY, CDR2 YDVSTARD (reference sequence). V lost 9 bases and J lost 3; bases outside the gene matches: 10. This CDR3 has 14 residues. The CDR3 region is CATEYGGSDWIKTF. The CDR3 region has the DNA TGTGCCACCGAGTACGGGGGTAGTGATTGGATCAAGACGTTT.